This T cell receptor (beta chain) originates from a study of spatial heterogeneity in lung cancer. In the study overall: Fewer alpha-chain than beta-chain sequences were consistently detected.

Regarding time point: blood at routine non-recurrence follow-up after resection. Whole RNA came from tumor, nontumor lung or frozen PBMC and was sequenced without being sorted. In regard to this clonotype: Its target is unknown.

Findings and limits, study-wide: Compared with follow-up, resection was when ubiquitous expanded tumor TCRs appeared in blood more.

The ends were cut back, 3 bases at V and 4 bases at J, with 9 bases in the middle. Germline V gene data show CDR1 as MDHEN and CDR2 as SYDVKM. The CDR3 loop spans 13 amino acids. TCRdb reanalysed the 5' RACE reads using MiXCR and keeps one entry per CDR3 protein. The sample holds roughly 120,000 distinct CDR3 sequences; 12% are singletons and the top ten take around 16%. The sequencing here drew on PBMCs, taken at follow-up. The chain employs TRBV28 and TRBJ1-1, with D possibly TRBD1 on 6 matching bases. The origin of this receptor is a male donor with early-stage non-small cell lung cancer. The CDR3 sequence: CASSLQGSTEAFF. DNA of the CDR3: TGTGCCAGCAGTTTGCAGGGGAGCACTGAAGCTTTCTTT.